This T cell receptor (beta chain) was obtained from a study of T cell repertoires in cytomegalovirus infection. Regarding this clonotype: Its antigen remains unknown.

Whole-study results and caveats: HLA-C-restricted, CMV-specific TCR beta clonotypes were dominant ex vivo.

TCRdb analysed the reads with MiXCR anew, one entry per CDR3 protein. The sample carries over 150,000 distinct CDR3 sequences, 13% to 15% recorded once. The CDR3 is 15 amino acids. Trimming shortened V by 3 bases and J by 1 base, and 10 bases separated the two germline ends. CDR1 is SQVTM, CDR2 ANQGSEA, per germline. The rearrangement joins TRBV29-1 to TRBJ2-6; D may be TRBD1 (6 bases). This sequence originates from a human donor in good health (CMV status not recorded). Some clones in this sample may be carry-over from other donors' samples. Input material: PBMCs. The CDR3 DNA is TGCAGCGTTGAGAGACAGGCGTCTGGGGCCAACGTCCTGACTTTC. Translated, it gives CSVERQASGANVLTF.